This is a list of T cell receptor beta chains from one sample in a study of patients and donors after allogeneic stem cell transplantation. MiXCR was run by TCRdb on the RT-PCR reads, yielding one entry per CDR3 protein. The sample records about 960,000 distinct CDR3 sequences, more than 15% being singletons. Sequencing input: blood, either unsorted or a sorted T cell fraction (not recorded which). The origin of the receptors is a human donor who was either an allogeneic HSCT recipient or a stem cell or donor lymphocyte infusion donor (not recorded which). It is not recorded whose cells these are; they may come from a transplant donor. Each CDR3 is given with its conserved first and last residue. The D gene is left open where the match is weak. A clone size is listed for some rows: how often the clone was seen (once, few, many), or a class if it is expanded.

d_call,v_call,clone_size,j_call,cdr3_aa,cdr3_nt
.,TRBV25-1,.,TRBJ1-6,CASSERVSSYNSPLHF,TGTGCCAGCAGTGAGCGGGTGAGCTCCTATAATTCACCCCTCCACTTT
.,TRBV12-3/TRBV12-4,.,TRBJ1-3,CASRSGLSSGNTIYF,TGTGCCAGCAGGTCCGGACTGTCCTCTGGAAACACCATATATTTT
.,TRBV20-1,few,TRBJ1-5,CSANVGEVGQPQHF,TGCAGTGCTAATGTGGGGGAGGTCGGTCAGCCCCAGCATTTT
.,TRBV4-1,few,TRBJ1-1,CASSQVSSEAFF,TGCGCCAGCAGCCAAGTGAGTTCTGAAGCTTTCTTT
TRBD1,TRBV24-1,few,TRBJ1-1,CATSDSGQIFSTGAFF,TGTGCCACCAGTGATTCGGGACAGATCTTCTCAACGGGAGCTTTCTTT
.,TRBV6-5,.,TRBJ2-3,CASSYQGPAYTQYF,TGTGCCAGCAGTTATCAGGGGCCCGCATATACGCAGTATTTT
.,TRBV15,.,TRBJ2-4,CATSAQRSIAKNIQYF,TGTGCCACCAGCGCCCAGAGATCTATAGCCAAAAACATTCAGTACTTC
.,TRBV7-2,.,TRBJ2-2,CASSPRAGVGELFF,TGTGCCAGCAGCCCCCGGGCAGGGGTCGGGGAGCTGTTTTTT
.,TRBV9,few,TRBJ1-4,CASSATGFTNEKLFF,TGTGCCAGCAGCGCCACAGGCTTCACTAATGAAAAACTGTTTTTT
.,TRBV7-9,.,TRBJ1-1,CASTPSGNSNTEAFF,TGTGCCAGCACCCCTAGCGGTAATTCGAACACTGAAGCTTTCTTT
TRBD1,TRBV5-1,.,TRBJ1-1,CASSLYRGQGLTEAFF,TGCGCCAGCAGCTTGTACCGCGGACAGGGTTTGACTGAAGCTTTCTTT
.,TRBV4-1,.,TRBJ1-2,CASSQESTGSYGYTF,TGCGCCAGCAGCCAGGAGAGTACAGGCTCCTATGGCTACACCTTC
TRBD1,TRBV7-3,.,TRBJ2-5,CASTGTGHETQYF,TGTGCCAGCACCGGGACAGGGCACGAGACCCAGTACTTC
.,TRBV6-2/TRBV6-3,few,TRBJ2-3,CASSYGWSPLRTDTQYF,TGTGCCAGCAGTTATGGATGGAGCCCTTTGCGCACAGATACGCAGTATTTT
.,TRBV10-3,few,TRBJ1-2,CAISESRGGTGYTF,TGTGCCATCAGTGAGTCGAGGGGGGGCACTGGCTACACCTTC
.,TRBV27,few,TRBJ2-7,CASSQNRDSLVDEQYF,TGTGCCAGCAGTCAAAACCGGGACTCCTTAGTCGACGAGCAGTACTTC
TRBD2,TRBV24-1,.,TRBJ2-1,CATSDPSGLVGGNEQFF,TGTGCCACCAGTGACCCCAGTGGACTAGTCGGAGGCAATGAGCAGTTCTTC
.,TRBV5-1,.,TRBJ2-3,CASSLGPPQLFQYF,TGCGCCAGCAGCTTGGGACCGCCCCAACTTTTCCAGTATTTT
.,TRBV12-3/TRBV12-4,few,TRBJ2-7,CASSLQGGVTYEQYF,TGTGCCAGCAGTTTACAAGGCGGGGTTACCTACGAGCAGTACTTC
TRBD1,TRBV5-1,.,TRBJ1-4,CASSSSQGEKLFF,TGCGCCAGCAGCTCTTCACAGGGGGAAAAACTGTTTTTT
.,TRBV24-1,few,TRBJ2-7,CATSDLGRSEQYF,TGTGCCACCAGTGATTTGGGCAGGAGCGAGCAGTACTTC
.,TRBV5-1,.,TRBJ2-7,CASSFGLEYYEQYF,TGCGCCAGCAGCTTCGGGCTGGAATACTACGAGCAGTACTTC
.,TRBV12-3/TRBV12-4,few,TRBJ1-2,CASSFGQGPGYTF,TGTGCCAGCAGTTTTGGGCAGGGGCCTGGCTACACCTTC
.,TRBV12-3/TRBV12-4,.,TRBJ1-2,CASISNSGGGYTF,TGTGCCAGCATATCAAACTCCGGGGGCGGCTACACCTTC
.,TRBV20-1,few,TRBJ2-3,CSAPSDGSTDTQYF,TGCAGTGCTCCTAGCGATGGAAGCACAGATACGCAGTATTTT
.,TRBV27,.,TRBJ1-1,CASSSPISSGVARGAFF,TGTGCCAGCAGTTCTCCGATATCGAGCGGTGTGGCGAGGGGCGCTTTCTTT
.,TRBV7-2,.,TRBJ2-7,CASSLVGTSGEQYF,TGTGCCAGCAGCTTAGTCGGGACCTCCGGTGAGCAGTACTTC
.,TRBV7-9,few,TRBJ1-5,CASSPPGINQPQHF,TGTGCCAGCAGCCCCCCGGGTATCAATCAGCCCCAGCATTTT
.,TRBV6-1,.,TRBJ1-1,CASMEIRVTNTEAFF,TGTGCCAGCATGGAGATTAGGGTAACGAACACTGAAGCTTTCTTT
.,TRBV5-6,.,TRBJ2-7,CASSLPSGEQYF,TGTGCCAGCAGTTTACCCAGCGGGGAGCAGTACTTC
.,TRBV6-5,.,TRBJ1-1,CASSSFLEAFF,TGTGCCAGCAGTTCGTTTCTTGAAGCTTTCTTT
.,TRBV18,few,TRBJ1-5,CASSPSHGSSNQPQHF,TGTGCCAGCTCACCGAGTCACGGGTCTAGCAATCAGCCCCAGCATTTT
.,TRBV12-3/TRBV12-4,few,TRBJ2-5,CASSLGPGEFQETQYF,TGTGCCAGCAGTTTGGGGCCAGGAGAGTTCCAAGAGACCCAGTACTTC
.,TRBV9,.,TRBJ2-1,CASSVAPSNEQFF,TGTGCCAGCAGCGTAGCCCCCAGCAATGAGCAGTTCTTC
.,TRBV5-1,.,TRBJ1-1,CASSLGATQNTEAFF,TGCGCCAGCAGCTTGGGCGCGACACAGAACACTGAAGCTTTCTTT
.,TRBV9,.,TRBJ1-2,CASRGINYGYTF,TGTGCCTCCAGAGGGATTAACTATGGCTACACCTTC
.,TRBV3-1,few,TRBJ2-5,CASSPPGSETQYF,TGTGCCAGCAGCCCTCCGGGGTCGGAGACCCAGTACTTC
.,TRBV5-1,.,TRBJ1-6,CASSYDSQNSPLHF,TGCGCCAGCAGCTATGACAGTCAGAATTCACCCCTCCACTTT
TRBD1,TRBV6-5,once,TRBJ1-1,CASSSNRDGTGASEAFF,TGTGCCAGCAGTTCTAACAGGGATGGGACAGGGGCTTCTGAAGCTTTCTTT
TRBD2,TRBV29-1,.,TRBJ2-1,CSGRGAYNEQFF,TGCAGCGGGCGGGGGGCCTACAATGAGCAGTTCTTC
.,TRBV18,few,TRBJ2-5,CASSPWGRPETQYF,TGTGCCAGCTCACCGTGGGGGAGACCTGAGACCCAGTACTTC
.,TRBV20-1,few,TRBJ2-5,CSARDWAGTKETQYF,TGCAGTGCTAGAGATTGGGCCGGGACAAAAGAGACCCAGTACTTC
TRBD1,TRBV5-1,few,TRBJ2-1,CASSLPGTGSYNEQFF,TGCGCCAGCAGCTTGCCCGGGACAGGGTCCTACAATGAGCAGTTCTTC
TRBD1,TRBV20-1,few,TRBJ1-2,CSGQGVGHYGYTF,TGCAGTGGGCAGGGGGTCGGACACTATGGCTACACCTTC
TRBD2,TRBV2,.,TRBJ2-1,CASSRSSGGGNNEQFF,TGTGCCAGCAGTCGGTCTAGCGGGGGAGGGAACAATGAGCAGTTCTTC
TRBD1,TRBV7-8,.,TRBJ1-1,CASSDYRGRPAEAFF,TGTGCCAGCAGCGACTACAGGGGGCGACCAGCTGAAGCTTTCTTT
TRBD1,TRBV25-1,few,TRBJ2-7,CASSVTGGTSQYF,TGTGCCAGCAGTGTAACAGGGGGTACAAGCCAGTACTTC
.,TRBV2,many,TRBJ1-1,CASTMNTEAFF,TGTGCCAGCACCATGAACACTGAAGCTTTCTTT
.,TRBV4-2,.,TRBJ1-3,CASSQAGTGNTIYF,TGTGCCAGCAGCCAAGCAGGGACTGGAAACACCATATATTTT
TRBD1,TRBV5-1,few,TRBJ2-3,CASSFGRTGGTDTQYF,TGCGCCAGCAGCTTCGGTCGGACAGGGGGCACAGATACGCAGTATTTT
TRBD1,TRBV19,.,TRBJ2-7,CASSTGDRDYEQYF,TGTGCCAGTAGTACCGGAGACAGGGACTACGAGCAGTACTTC
.,TRBV11-3,few,TRBJ2-7,CASSSGRGRGEQYF,TGTGCCAGCAGTTCAGGACGGGGTAGGGGCGAGCAGTACTTC
.,TRBV9,few,TRBJ1-5,CASSVGGGGQPQHF,TGTGCCAGCAGCGTAGGAGGGGGTGGTCAGCCCCAGCATTTT